The present T cell receptor (beta chain) was sequenced within a study of T cell clonality in common variable immunodeficiency. This clone was counted at least ten times. Read sequence stops 3 residues before the CDR3 end, and the germline J gene provides the missing end. TCRdb keeps only in-frame clones here, not all; method: immunoSEQ multiplex PCR. The sample contains roughly 79,000 clones, none of them singletons. Germline V gene lookup returns CDR1 LGHNT and CDR2 FRNRAP. The V segment lost 6 bases and the J segment 3 bases; nucleotides outside the gene matches: 4. The CDR3 covers 14 residues. The sample taken for sequencing was peripheral blood mononuclear cells. V usage is TRBV12-5 and J usage is TRBJ2-7, with TRBD1 matching over 11 bases. This receptor was obtained from a person between 18 and 75 years old in good health. Incomplete CDR3 DNA: TGTGCTAGTGGATCCGGGACAGGGGGCTACGAG. Translation: CASGSGTGGYE. The full CDR3 protein is CASGSGTGGYEQYF.